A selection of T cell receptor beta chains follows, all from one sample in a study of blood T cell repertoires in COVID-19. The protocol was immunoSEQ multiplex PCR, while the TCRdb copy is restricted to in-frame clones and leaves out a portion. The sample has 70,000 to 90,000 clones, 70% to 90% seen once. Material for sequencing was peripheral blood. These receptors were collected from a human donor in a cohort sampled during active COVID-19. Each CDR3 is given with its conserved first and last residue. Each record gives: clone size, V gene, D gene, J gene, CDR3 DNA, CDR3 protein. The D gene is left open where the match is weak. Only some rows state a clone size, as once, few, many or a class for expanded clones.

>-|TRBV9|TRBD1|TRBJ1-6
TGTGCCAGCAGCGTAGAACCCCAGGGACAGGGACATTCACCCCTCCACTTT
CASSVEPQGQGHSPLHF
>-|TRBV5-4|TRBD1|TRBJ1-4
TGTGCCAGCAGCACAGGGGGGGGTGCAACTAATGAAAAACTGTTTTTT
CASSTGGGATNEKLFF
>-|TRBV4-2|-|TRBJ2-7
TGTGCCAGCAGCCCCGGGACTTACCCTAAGGAGCAGTACTTC
CASSPGTYPKEQYF
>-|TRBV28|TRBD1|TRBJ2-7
TGTGCCAGCAGTTTACCAAGACAGGGGGCCCACGAGCAGTACTTC
CASSLPRQGAHEQYF
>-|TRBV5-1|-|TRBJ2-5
TGCGCCAGCAGCTTGGGGTCAGGGAATGGAGAGACCCAGTACTTC
CASSLGSGNGETQYF
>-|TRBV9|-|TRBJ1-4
TGTGCCAGCAGCGTAGGGGGCTTGGGAGAAAAACTGTTTTTT
CASSVGGLGEKLFF
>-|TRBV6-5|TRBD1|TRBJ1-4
TGTGCCAGCAGCCGCTCCTACAGGGGTGATGAAAAACTGTTTTTT
CASSRSYRGDEKLFF
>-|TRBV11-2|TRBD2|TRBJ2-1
TGTGCCAGCAGCAACATTTTAGCGGGAGTCATCAATGAGCAGTTCTTC
CASSNILAGVINEQFF
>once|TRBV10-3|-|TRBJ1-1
TGTGCCATCAGTGAGTCGACTCATAAGAACACTGAAGCTTTCTTT
CAISESTHKNTEAFF
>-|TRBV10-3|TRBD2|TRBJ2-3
TGTGCCATCTTCGGCGGGGACTACACAGATACGCAGTATTTT
CAIFGGDYTDTQYF
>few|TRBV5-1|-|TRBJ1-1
TGCGCCAGCAGCTTGGCGGAAGACAGGCAAGCTTTCTTT
CASSLAEDRQAFF
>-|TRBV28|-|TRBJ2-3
TGTGCCAGCAGTCGGCGACAGCTCTATACGCAGTATTTT
CASSRRQLYTQYF
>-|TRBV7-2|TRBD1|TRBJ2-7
TGTGCCAGCAGCTTCGACAGGGGGCACGACGAGCAGTACTTC
CASSFDRGHDEQYF
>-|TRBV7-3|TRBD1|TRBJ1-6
TGTGCCAGCAGCTTCGACAGGGGGTACTCACCCCTCCACTTT
CASSFDRGYSPLHF
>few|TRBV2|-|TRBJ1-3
TGTGCCAGCAAGGAGGGGCTGGCAGGGACCACCATATATTTT
CASKEGLAGTTIYF
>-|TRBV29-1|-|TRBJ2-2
TGCAGCGTTATTCCGTTTTTGAACACCGGGGAGCTGTTTTTT
CSVIPFLNTGELFF
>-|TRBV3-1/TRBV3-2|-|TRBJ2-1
TGTGCCAGCAGCCAAGAGACTTACAATGAGCAGTTCTTC
CASSQETYNEQFF
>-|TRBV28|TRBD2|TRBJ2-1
TGTGCCAGCAGACCCCCGGGACTAGCGGGAGACTGGGAGCAGTTCTTC
CASRPPGLAGDWEQFF
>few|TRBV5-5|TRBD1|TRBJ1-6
TGTGCCAGCAGCGCCGACAGGGTCGAATCACCCCTCCACTTT
CASSADRVESPLHF
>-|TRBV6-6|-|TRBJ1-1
TGTGCCAGCAGTCGCCCCCGCGAAACGGTTGAAGCTTTCTTT
CASSRPRETVEAFF
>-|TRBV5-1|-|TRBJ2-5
TGCGCCAGCAGCTTGACATACGGGGTGGAGACCCAGTACTTC
CASSLTYGVETQYF
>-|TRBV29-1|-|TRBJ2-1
TGCAGCATAGGACAGAGATACAATGAGCAGTTCTTC
CSIGQRYNEQFF
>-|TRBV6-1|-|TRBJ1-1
TGTGCCAGCAGTGACGGAGGGATGGCTGAAGCTTTCTTT
CASSDGGMAEAFF
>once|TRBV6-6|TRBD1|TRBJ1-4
TGTGCCACCAGGGCGGCAGGGGGCCAAGAAAAACTGTTTTTT
CATRAAGGQEKLFF
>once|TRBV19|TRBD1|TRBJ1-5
TGTGCCAGTACCACCGGGACAGGGTTTCAGCCCCAGCATTTT
CASTTGTGFQPQHF
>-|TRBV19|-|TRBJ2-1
TGTGCCAGTAGTATGGACTATTTGGATGAGCAGTTCTTC
CASSMDYLDEQFF
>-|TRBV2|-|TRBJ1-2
TGTGCCAGCCAGACTGTAAACTATGGCTACACCTTC
CASQTVNYGYTF
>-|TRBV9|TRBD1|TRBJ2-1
TGTGCCAGCAGCCCCAGGACCGGGACAGGTCGCTACAATGAGCAGTTCTTC
CASSPRTGTGRYNEQFF
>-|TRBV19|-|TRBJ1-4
TGTGCCAGTAACTCACCGGGACACCCCCAAGAAAAACTGTTTTTT
CASNSPGHPQEKLFF
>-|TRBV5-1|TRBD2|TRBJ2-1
TGCGCCAGCAGCTTGGAGACTAGCGGGGGCTACAATGAGCAGTTCTTC
CASSLETSGGYNEQFF
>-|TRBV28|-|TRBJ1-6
TGTGCCAGCAGAGGGGTCTATCGGGATTCACCCCTCCACTTT
CASRGVYRDSPLHF
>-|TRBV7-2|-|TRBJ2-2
TGTGCCAGCAGCTCCCGTGAGGGAGCGGCGAACACCGGGGAGCTGTTTTTT
CASSSREGAANTGELFF
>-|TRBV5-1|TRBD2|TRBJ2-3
TGCGCCAGCAGCTTGGGAGATCTAGCGGAAAACACAGATACGCAGTATTTT
CASSLGDLAENTDTQYF
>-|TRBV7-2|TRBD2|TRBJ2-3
TGTGCCAGCAGCTCAAGACTAGCGGGGGCAGATACGCAGTATTTT
CASSSRLAGADTQYF
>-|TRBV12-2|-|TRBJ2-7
TGTGCAAGTCGCTTACAAGCCCGGACAAGTGGGGAATCCTACGAGCAGTACTTC
CASRLQARTSGESYEQYF
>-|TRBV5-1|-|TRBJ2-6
TGCGCCAGCAGCCTGCGCGTTTCTGGGGCCAACGTCCTGACTTTC
CASSLRVSGANVLTF
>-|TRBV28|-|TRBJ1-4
TGTGCCAGCGTTTCAGGGACTAATGAAAAACTGTTTTTT
CASVSGTNEKLFF
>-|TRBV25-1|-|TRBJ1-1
TGTGCCAGCAGAGGCAGGGTAAACACTGAAGCTTTCTTT
CASRGRVNTEAFF
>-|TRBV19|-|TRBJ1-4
TGTGCCAGTACCAAAGGGACGGGAGGAATGAGTTCTAATGAAAAACTGTTTTTT
CASTKGTGGMSSNEKLFF
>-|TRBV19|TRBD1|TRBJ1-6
TGTGCCACCCTGGGACAGGGGGGTTCACCCCTCCACTTT
CATLGQGGSPLHF
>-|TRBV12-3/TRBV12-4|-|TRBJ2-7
TGTGCCAGCAGCCCGGGTGTCTTCTACGAGCAGTACTTC
CASSPGVFYEQYF
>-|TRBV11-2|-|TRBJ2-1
TGTGCCAGCAGCTTGGAGCAGAATGAGCAGTTCTTC
CASSLEQNEQFF
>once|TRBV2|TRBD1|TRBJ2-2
TGTGCCATCGGGGACAGGGACGCAATGAACACCGGGGAGCTGTTTTTT
CAIGDRDAMNTGELFF
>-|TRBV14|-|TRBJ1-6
TGTGCCAGCAGCCAAGGAGGGAAACATAATTCACCCCTCCACTTT
CASSQGGKHNSPLHF
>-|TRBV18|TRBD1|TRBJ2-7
TGTGCCAGCTCAACCGGGACAGCAAACTCCTACGAGCAGTACTTC
CASSTGTANSYEQYF
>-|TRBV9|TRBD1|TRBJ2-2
TGTGCCAGCAGCCCACTTGGACAGGGGGGAGGGGAGCTGTTTTTT
CASSPLGQGGGELFF
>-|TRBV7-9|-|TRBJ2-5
TGTGCCAGCAGCTTAACGTCCAGGGCTGAGACCCAGTACTTC
CASSLTSRAETQYF
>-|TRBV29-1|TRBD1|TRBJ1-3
TGCAGCGCCGAGGGGGCAGGGAGAAACACCATATATTTT
CSAEGAGRNTIYF
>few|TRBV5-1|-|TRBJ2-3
TGCGCCAGCAGCTTGGAGACTCCAGATACGCAGTATTTT
CASSLETPDTQYF
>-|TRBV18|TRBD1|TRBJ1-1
TGTGCCAGCTCTCTAGCCCCCCAGGACAGGGACACTGAAGCTTTCTTT
CASSLAPQDRDTEAFF
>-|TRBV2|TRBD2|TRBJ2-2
TGTGCCAGCAGGCGGGGCGGGAGAAACACCGGGGAGCTGTTTTTT
CASRRGGRNTGELFF
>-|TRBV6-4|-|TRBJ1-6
TGTGCCAGCAGTGACTCGGCAGGGATGGGATCACCCCTCCACTTT
CASSDSAGMGSPLHF